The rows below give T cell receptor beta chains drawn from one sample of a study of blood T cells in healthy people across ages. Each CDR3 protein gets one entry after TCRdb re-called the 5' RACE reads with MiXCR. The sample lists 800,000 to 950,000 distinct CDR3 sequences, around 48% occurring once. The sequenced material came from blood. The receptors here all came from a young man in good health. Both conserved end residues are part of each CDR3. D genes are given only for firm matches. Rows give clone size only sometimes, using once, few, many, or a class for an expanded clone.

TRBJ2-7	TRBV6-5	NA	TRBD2	TGTGCCAGCAGTACCGATAGCGGGGAGCCTTACGAGCAGTACTTC	CASSTDSGEPYEQYF
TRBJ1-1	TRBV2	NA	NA	TGTGCCCCCAAGGAATGGGATTCGTCCACTGAAGCTTTCTTT	CAPKEWDSSTEAFF
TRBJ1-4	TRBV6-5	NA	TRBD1	TGTGCCAGCAGTCCGGGACAGACTTTCGAGGAAAAACTGTTTTTT	CASSPGQTFEEKLFF
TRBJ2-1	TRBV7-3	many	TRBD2	TGTGCCAGCAGCTTAAGTGGGGCGGGGGGGCACAATGAGCAGTTCTTC	CASSLSGAGGHNEQFF
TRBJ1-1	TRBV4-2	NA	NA	TGTGCCAGCAGCCAAGATTGGACCGCTCGTGGCACTGAAGCTTTCTTT	CASSQDWTARGTEAFF
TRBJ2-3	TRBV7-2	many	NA	TGCGCCAGCAGCTTCACAGATACGCAGTATTTT	CASSFTDTQYF
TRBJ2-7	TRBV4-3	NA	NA	TGCGCCAGCAGCCTACGTGGGGCCCGGGAGCAGTACTTC	CASSLRGAREQYF
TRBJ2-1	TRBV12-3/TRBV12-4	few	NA	TGTGCCAGCAGTAAAACAGACAATGAGCAGTTCTTC	CASSKTDNEQFF
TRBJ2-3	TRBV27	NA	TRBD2	TGTGCCAGCAGTCCTGGGACTAGCGGGGGAAATACGCAGTATTTT	CASSPGTSGGNTQYF
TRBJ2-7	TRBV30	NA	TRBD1	TGTGCCTGGGCCCACCCCGGGACAGCCACCTACGAGCAGTACTTC	CAWAHPGTATYEQYF
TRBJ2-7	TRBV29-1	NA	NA	TGCAGCGCTGCGGTCAGGGGAGGGTACGAGCAGTACTTC	CSAAVRGGYEQYF
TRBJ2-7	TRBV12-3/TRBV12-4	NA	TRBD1	TGTGCCAGCAGTCCGGGACAGATATCCGACGAGCAGTACTTC	CASSPGQISDEQYF
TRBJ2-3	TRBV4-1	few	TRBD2	TGCGCCAGCAGCCAGACAGGACTAGCGGCAGATACGCAGTATTTT	CASSQTGLAADTQYF
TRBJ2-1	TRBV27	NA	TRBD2	TGTGCCAGCAGTAAGAGACGACTAGCGGGGGGGGAGAGGGACAATGAGCAGTTCTTC	CASSKRRLAGGERDNEQFF
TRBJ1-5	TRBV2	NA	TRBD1	TGTGCCAGCAGTGCGGGACAGTCGAGCAATCAGCCCCAGCATTTT	CASSAGQSSNQPQHF
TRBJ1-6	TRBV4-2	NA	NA	TGTGCCAGCAGCCAAGGACCGGCAGAGGGCCTTAATTCACCCCTCCACTTT	CASSQGPAEGLNSPLHF
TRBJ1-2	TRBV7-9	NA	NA	TGTGCCAGCAGCTCGCAGGCGACGGGCTACACCTTC	CASSSQATGYTF
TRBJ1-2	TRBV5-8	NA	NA	TGTGCCAGCAGCTTGGCCAGCCAGGGTATAGACTATGGCTACACCTTC	CASSLASQGIDYGYTF
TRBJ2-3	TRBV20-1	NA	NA	TGCAGTGCTAGAGACCGTAGGGGGTTTGGAGATACGCAGTATTTT	CSARDRRGFGDTQYF
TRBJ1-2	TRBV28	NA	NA	TGTGCCAGCAGCGCCGAGGGGGGGGGATATGGCTACACCTTC	CASSAEGGGYGYTF
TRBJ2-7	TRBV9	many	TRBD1	TGTGCCAGCAGCGTAGAGACAGGGGGAACCTACGAGCAGTACTTC	CASSVETGGTYEQYF
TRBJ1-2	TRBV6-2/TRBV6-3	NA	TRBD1	TGTGCCAGCTATCGACAGGGGGCGAACGGCTACACCTTC	CASYRQGANGYTF
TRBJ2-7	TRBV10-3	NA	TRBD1	TGTGCCATCAGCCAGGGGACAGGGGGCGAGCAGTACTTC	CAISQGTGGEQYF
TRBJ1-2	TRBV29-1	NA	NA	TGCAGCGTTGATGCTGGGTCGGCACCCTATGGCTACACCTTC	CSVDAGSAPYGYTF
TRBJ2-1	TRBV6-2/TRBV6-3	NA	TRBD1	TGTGCCAGCAGTATGGACAGGGGCGGTAGCTCCTACAATGAGCAGTTCTTC	CASSMDRGGSSYNEQFF
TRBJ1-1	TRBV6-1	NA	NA	TGTGCCAGCAGTGAGGGGGGTAGTGCTTTCTTT	CASSEGGSAFF
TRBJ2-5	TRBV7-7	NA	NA	TGTGCTAGCAGCCAGGCCGGCGATCAAGAGACCCAGTACTTC	CASSQAGDQETQYF
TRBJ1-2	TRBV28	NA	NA	TGTGCCAGCAGTTTGATGAGTTGGGGCTACACCTTC	CASSLMSWGYTF
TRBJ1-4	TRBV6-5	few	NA	TGTGCCAGCAGTCCGTCTCCAGGAGGGGCCGGAGAAAAACTGTTTTTT	CASSPSPGGAGEKLFF
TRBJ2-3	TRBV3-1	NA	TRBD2	TGTGCCAGCGGGTGGACTAGCGGTAGCACAGATACGCAGTATTTT	CASGWTSGSTDTQYF
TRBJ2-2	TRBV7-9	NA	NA	TGTGCCAGCACCCCTTGGTACAGTAACACCGGGGAGCTGTTTTTT	CASTPWYSNTGELFF
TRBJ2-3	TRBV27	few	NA	TGTGCCAGCAGTTTGGTGGGAGGTACCCAGCCCACAGATACGCAGTATTTT	CASSLVGGTQPTDTQYF
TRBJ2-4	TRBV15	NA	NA	TGTGCCACCAGCAGAGGCGCACAGGGAGGGGAAAACATTCAGTACTTC	CATSRGAQGGENIQYF
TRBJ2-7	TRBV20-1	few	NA	TGCGGGACCGGGGAGAACTACGAGCAGTACTTC	CGTGENYEQYF
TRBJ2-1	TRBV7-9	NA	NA	TGTGCCAGCAGTCGGGGGATGGGTCGTAATGAGCAGTTCTTC	CASSRGMGRNEQFF
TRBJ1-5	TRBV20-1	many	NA	TGCAGTGCTGGGGGAAAAGGGCATCAGCCCCAGCATTTT	CSAGGKGHQPQHF
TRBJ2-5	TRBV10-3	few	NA	TGTGCCATCAGCCTTGATCGGGGAAGAGAGACCCAGTACTTC	CAISLDRGRETQYF
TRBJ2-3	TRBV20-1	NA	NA	TGCAGTGCTAGAGTTGGTCTGGGGGCAGATACGCAGTATTTT	CSARVGLGADTQYF
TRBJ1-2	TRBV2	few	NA	TGTGCCAGCAGTGCAGAGGTGGCCCTAGGCTACACCTTC	CASSAEVALGYTF
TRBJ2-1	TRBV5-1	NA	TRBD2	TGCGCCAGTGTACTAGCGGGCCGATACAATGAGCAGTTCTTC	CASVLAGRYNEQFF
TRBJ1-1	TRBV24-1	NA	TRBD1	TGTGCCACCAGTGATCGGGACAGCCCCCGGGCTTTCTTT	CATSDRDSPRAFF
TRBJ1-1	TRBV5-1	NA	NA	TGCGCCAGCAGCTTGGCGTCGGGGCTGGGCACTGAAGCTTTCTTT	CASSLASGLGTEAFF
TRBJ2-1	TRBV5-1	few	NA	TGCGCCAGCAGCTTGGAGCCCCCCAATGAGCAGTTCTTC	CASSLEPPNEQFF
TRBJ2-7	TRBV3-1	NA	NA	TGTCCCAGCAGCCAAGGAGAGACTGAGCAGTACTTC	CPSSQGETEQYF